This T cell receptor (beta chain) was found in a study of blood T cell repertoires in COVID-19. How the authors handled the data: Amplification from reference gene primers served as the basis for estimated nucleated cell counts. Some clones are missing from TCRdb's copy, which holds only in-frame ones; the method was immunoSEQ multiplex PCR. The D gene and trimming were derived from the DNA, and the V and J assignments and clone size from that table. The table shows 250,000 to 300,000 clones, with around four fifths occurring only once. This CDR3 spans 14 amino acids. The germline V and J ends were trimmed by 1 base and 5 bases, with 12 bases remaining between them. Germline V lookup: CDR1 SGHRS, CDR2 YFSETQ.

This TCR was sampled from a man older than 75 with acute or convalescent COVID-19. The chain employs TRBV5-1 and TRBJ1-1; a weak D match, TRBD1 (6 bases). Sequences were obtained from peripheral blood. CDR3 sequence (DNA): TGCGCCAGCAGCTTGACAGGGTTGGGTACTGAAGCTTTCTTT. It specifies CASSLTGLGTEAFF. The full variable domain, its missing parts supplied by reference TRBV5-1 and TRBJ1-1, is KAGVTQTPRYLIKTRGQQVTLSCSPISGHRSVSWYQQTPGQGLQFLFEYFSETQRNKGNFPGRFSGRQFSNSRSEMNVSTLELGDSALYLCASSLTGLGTEAFFGQGTRLTVV.